This passage covers 20 T cell receptor beta chains from one sample sequenced in a study of cytomegalovirus exposure and HLA in healthy donors (dated by TCRdb to about 2017). Library creation used the immunoSEQ multiplex PCR assay. A mixture of 60 forward primers for TCR Vbeta segments and 13 reverse primers for TCR Jbeta segments was used in the multiplex PCR. Sourced from immuneACCESS, this table was stored by TCRdb with only in-frame sequences that have V and J called. A share of the clones is absent; for the studies checked, an unresolved V gene accounts for under half, and the remainder has no known explanation. This sample has 80,000 to 95,000 clones in its table, and just under 70% of those were observed once. Of the sample, roughly 16% is held by the ten largest clones. The sample taken for sequencing was PBMCs. These receptor sequences come from a woman between 45 and 60 years old in good health and CMV-seropositive.

The V call is TRBV6-5, the J call TRBJ1-1; tentatively, D is TRBD1 (6 bases). Germline V gene data show CDR1 as MNHEY and CDR2 as SVGAGI. CDR3 size: 15 residues. V was clipped by 5 bases and J by 3 bases, with 16 bases between them. CDR3 loop: CASSRGGGDDTEAFF. Here the CDR3 DNA reads TGTGCCAGCAGTCGAGGGGGGGGTGACGACACTGAAGCTTTCTTT.

This clone was seen a handful of times. The chain has TRBV18 and TRBJ1-1; 9 bases line up with TRBD1. The V gene's germline CDR1 is KGHSH and CDR2 LQKENI. Trimming cost V 2 bases and J 0 bases; bases outside gene matches: 7. This CDR3 contains 17 residues. The CDR3 region has the DNA TGTGCCAGCTCACCATTCATGACAGGGGGAATGAACACTGAAGCTTTCTTT. Its translation: CASSPFMTGGMNTEAFF.

V gene TRBV5-6 combines with J gene TRBJ2-7; possible D gene TRBD2, 6 bases. V was shortened by 4 bases and J by 0 bases, with 11 bases between the two germline ends. This CDR3 is built from 14 residues. The germline V gene encodes CDR1 SGHDT and CDR2 YYEEEE. The DNA for the CDR3 is TGTGCCAGCAGCCAGGGACTTGGCTCCTACGAGCAGTACTTC. Translation: CASSQGLGSYEQYF.

This clone has just a few counts. V and J are TRBV5-6 and TRBJ2-7; D is unclear. The CDR3 loop spans 14 amino acids. With 4 bases removed from V and 6 bases from J, the gap between germline ends came to 17 bases. Germline V lookup: CDR1 SGHDT, CDR2 YYEEEE. CDR3 nucleotides: TGTGCCAGCAGCCGCGGCATCCGTCTGGGCGAGCAGTACTTC. Translating it yields CASSRGIRLGEQYF.

The V gene is TRBV5-1, the J gene TRBJ2-5, with TRBD1 matching 8 bases. The DNA end is a closer match to TRBJ2-7, so the J assignment may be wrong. Germline loops: CDR1 SGHRS, CDR2 YFSETQ. This CDR3 region has 15 residues. CDR3: CASSLGPGQAYEQYF. The CDR3 region has the DNA TGCGCCAGCAGCTTAGGACCGGGACAGGCCTACGAGCAGTACTTC.

The chain combines TRBV29-1 with TRBJ2-1; D ambiguous. V was trimmed by 3 bases and J by 0 bases, leaving 9 bases between them. The CDR3 runs 14 residues. Germline V gene sequence: CDR1 SQVTM, CDR2 ANQGSEA. The CDR3 loop reads CSVDSLSSYNEQFF. In DNA form, the CDR3 reads TGCAGCGTTGACTCCTTGAGCTCCTACAATGAGCAGTTCTTC.

The chain combines TRBV19 with TRBJ2-1, with unresolved D. With 5 bases removed from V and 2 bases from J, the gap between germline ends came to 7 bases. The germline V gene encodes CDR1 LNHDA and CDR2 SQIVND (reference sequence). The CDR3 totals 13 residues. CDR3 in amino acids: CASSPGTYNEQFF. The CDR3 DNA reads TGTGCCAGTAGTCCCGGTACCTACAATGAGCAGTTCTTC.

In this sample, this clone turned up a few times. The chain couples TRBV2 to TRBJ1-4; 7 bases map to TRBD1. After removal of 6 bases from V and 0 bases from J, the junction contained 4 bases not matched to a gene. Germline V gene sequence: CDR1 SNHLY, CDR2 FYNNEI. The CDR3 has 15 amino acids. The CDR3 sequence: CASRRTGATNEKLFF. CDR3 nucleotide sequence: TGTGCCAGCAGGAGAACAGGGGCAACTAATGAAAAACTGTTTTTT.

The chain recombines TRBV4-2 with TRBJ2-2; TRBD2 agrees at 7 bases. The CDR3 spans 18 residues. The J segment lost 1 base and the V segment lost 5 bases, leaving 13 bases of the junction unmatched. CDR1 is LGHNA and CDR2 is YNFKEQ in the germline V gene. The chain's CDR3 is CASSAMWGIAGNTGELFF. The CDR3 DNA reads TGTGCCAGCAGCGCGATGTGGGGGATAGCGGGGAACACCGGGGAGCTGTTTTTT.

This clone was detected only once. This chain joins TRBV19 and TRBJ1-1; D is uncertain. Per germline, CDR1 LNHDA and CDR2 SQIVND (reference sequence). This CDR3 is built from 14 residues. The V end lost 3 bases, the J end lost 3 bases, and 11 bases lay between the germline ends. The chain's CDR3 is CASSMVGVYTEAFF. CDR3 bases: TGTGCCAGTAGTATGGTGGGAGTTTACACTGAAGCTTTCTTT.

A few counts support this clone. V gene TRBV15 combines with J gene TRBJ2-3; 10 nucleotides align to TRBD2. Trimming at V came to 1 base and at J to 0 bases, leaving 1 base not matched to a gene. The germline CDR1 and CDR2 sequences are LNHNV and YYDKDF (reference sequence). This CDR3 contains 16 residues. The CDR3 sequence: CATSRGTSGSTDTQYF. The DNA of the CDR3 is TGTGCCACCAGCAGAGGGACTAGCGGTAGCACAGATACGCAGTATTTT.

The J gene is TRBJ2-7, the V gene TRBV7-2; TRBD2 aligns across 14 bases. The V gene end was trimmed by 7 bases and the J gene end by 7 bases; junction bases not matched to a gene: 9. The CDR3 has 15 amino acids. Germline-derived CDR1 and CDR2 are SGHTA and FQGNSA. In DNA form, the CDR3 reads TGTGCCAGCACTTCCGGGACTAGCGGGAGTGGGGAGCAGTACTTC. Translation: CASTSGTSGSGEQYF. The full variable domain, with the rest looked up from reference TRBV7-2 and TRBJ2-7, is GAGVSQSPSNKVTEKGKDVELRCDPISGHTALYWYRQSLGQGLEFLIYFQGNSAPDKSGLPSDRFSAERTGGSVSTLTIQRTQQEDSAVYLCASTSGTSGSGEQYFGPGTRLTVT.

CDR3 sequence reads: CASSLWGDQPQHF. DNA for the CDR3: TGTGCCAGCAGTTTATGGGGAGATCAGCCCCAGCATTTT. The chain links TRBV27 to TRBJ1-5; D is uncertain. From germline, CDR1 is MNHEY and CDR2 SMNVEV (reference sequence). The CDR3 totals 13 residues. Trimming cost V 1 base and J 5 bases, with 6 bases left between them.

The chain uses TRBV4-3 and TRBJ2-1; 12 bases match TRBD2. Unmatched junction bases numbered 5, after V lost 2 bases and J lost 0 bases. The CDR3 is made up of 18 amino acids. CDR1 and CDR2 (germline): LGHNA, YSLEER. Written as DNA, the CDR3 is TGCGCCAGCAGCCAAAGACTAGCGGGAGTCTCCTCCTACAATGAGCAGTTCTTC. Residues: CASSQRLAGVSSYNEQFF.

V and J are TRBV11-2 and TRBJ2-5; D is unclear. The J call may be in error: the DNA end matches TRBJ2-7 better. Germline CDR1 is SGHAT and CDR2 is FQNNGV. The CDR3 has 15 residues. The CDR3 sequence is CASSLEPSAPYEQYF. Written as DNA, the CDR3 is TGTGCCAGCAGCTTGGAACCCAGCGCCCCCTACGAGCAGTACTTC.

This chain links TRBV7-6 with TRBJ2-7; TRBD1 might be the D (5 bases). CDR1 and CDR2 (germline): SGHVS, FNYEAQ. V lost 1 base, J lost 5 bases, and 6 bases lay in between. This CDR3 region has 12 residues. The CDR3 protein is CASSLEGHEQYF. DNA of the CDR3: TGTGCCAGCAGCTTAGAGGGGCACGAGCAGTACTTC.

Notes on this clone: At the DNA level, this CDR3 is encoded by other sequences in the same sample as well. The CDR3 here is CASSLVQGREQYF. The CDR3 DNA follows: TGTGCCAGCAGCTTAGTACAGGGGCGCGAGCAGTACTTC. V and J are TRBV7-2 and TRBJ2-7, with TRBD1 matching over 7 bases. There are 13 residues in the CDR3. The V segment lost 1 base and the J segment 6 bases; nucleotides outside the gene matches: 3. Germline loops: CDR1 SGHTA, CDR2 FQGNSA.

J is TRBJ1-3 and V is TRBV5-8; no clear D gene. The germline V gene encodes CDR1 SGHTS and CDR2 YDEGEE. This CDR3 spans 15 amino acids. The germline V and J ends were trimmed by 3 bases and 9 bases, with 19 bases remaining between them. The CDR3, as DNA: TGTGCCAGCAGCTCTATCGGTGAGGGTTGGCGCACCATATATTTT. Its protein is CASSSIGEGWRTIYF.

The chain has TRBV7-2 and TRBJ2-1; 7 positions agree with TRBD1. Germline trimming cut 3 bases from V and 6 bases from J; bases unmatched to any gene: 8. The CDR3 contains 15 residues. Per germline, CDR1 SGHTA and CDR2 FQGNSA. Here the CDR3 reads CASSFGTVWGNEQFF. The CDR3 DNA sequence: TGTGCCAGCAGCTTTGGGACAGTCTGGGGCAATGAGCAGTTCTTC. The complete variable domain, with remaining parts taken from reference TRBV7-2 and TRBJ2-1, reads GAGVSQSPSNKVTEKGKDVELRCDPISGHTALYWYRQSLGQGLEFLIYFQGNSAPDKSGLPSDRFSAERTGGSVSTLTIQRTQQEDSAVYLCASSFGTVWGNEQFFGPGTRLTVL.

This rearrangement joins TRBV11-2 to TRBJ2-3; TRBD1 is a possible D gene (5 bases). Germline V lookup: CDR1 SGHAT, CDR2 FQNNGV. V lost 4 bases, J lost 4 bases, and 12 bases lay in between. The CDR3 has 14 residues. Here the CDR3 DNA reads TGTGCCAGCAGCTATAGGGGATCCCCAGATACGCAGTATTTT. Translated: CASSYRGSPDTQYF.